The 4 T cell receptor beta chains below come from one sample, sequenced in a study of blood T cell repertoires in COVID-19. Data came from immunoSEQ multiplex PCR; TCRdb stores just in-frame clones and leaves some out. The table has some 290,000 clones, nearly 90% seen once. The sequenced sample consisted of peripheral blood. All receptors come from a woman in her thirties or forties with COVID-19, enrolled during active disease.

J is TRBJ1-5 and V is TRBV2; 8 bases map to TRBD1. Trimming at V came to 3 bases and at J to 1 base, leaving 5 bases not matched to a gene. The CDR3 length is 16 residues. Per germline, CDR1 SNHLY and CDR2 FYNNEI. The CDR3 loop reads CASSDQGANSNQPQHF. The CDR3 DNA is TGTGCCAGCAGTGACCAGGGGGCAAACAGCAATCAGCCCCAGCATTTT.

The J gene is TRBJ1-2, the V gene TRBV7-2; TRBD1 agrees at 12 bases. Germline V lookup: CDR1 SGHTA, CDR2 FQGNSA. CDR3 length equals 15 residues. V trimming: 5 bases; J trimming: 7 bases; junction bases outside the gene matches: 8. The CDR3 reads CASSVPGQGAVGYTF. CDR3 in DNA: TGTGCCAGCAGCGTACCGGGACAGGGGGCCGTTGGCTACACCTTC.

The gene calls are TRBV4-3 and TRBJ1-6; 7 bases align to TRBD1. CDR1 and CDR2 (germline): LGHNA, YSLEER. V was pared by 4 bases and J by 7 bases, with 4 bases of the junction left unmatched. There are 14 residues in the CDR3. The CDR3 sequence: CASSLTGNNSPLHF. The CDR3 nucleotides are TGCGCCAGCAGCCTGACAGGGAACAATTCACCCCTCCACTTT.

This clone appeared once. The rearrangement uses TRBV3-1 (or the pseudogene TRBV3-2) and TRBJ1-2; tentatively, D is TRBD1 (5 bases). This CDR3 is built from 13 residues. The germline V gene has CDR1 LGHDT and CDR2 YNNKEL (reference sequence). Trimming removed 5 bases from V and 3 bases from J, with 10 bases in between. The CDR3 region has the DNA TGTGCCAGCAGCAGCGGAGGGGACTATGGCTACACCTTC. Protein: CASSSGGDYGYTF.